Below are 14 T cell receptor beta chains sequenced from a single sample in a study of human T cells and chemical hapten exposure. TCRdb reprocessed the RACE reads with MiXCR, giving one entry per CDR3 protein. The sample has roughly 110,000 distinct CDR3 sequences; roughly 12% are singletons. The time point denotes: pre-sensitization, week 0. As for treatment: therapeutic diphenylcyclopropenone sensitization with weekly scalp DPC. The sample in question was whole blood, obtained in connection with sensitization to the hapten diphenylcyclopropenone (DPC). These receptors originate from a woman aged 45 to 65 with alopecia areata. Some clones in this sample may be carry-over from other donors' samples.

There are many counts of this clonotype. The CDR3 coding sequence is TGCAGTGCTAGAAACTCCGGGACCGAGGGCTACACCTTC. Residues: CSARNSGTEGYTF. The chain employs TRBV20-1 and TRBJ1-2; weak D call: TRBD1 (5 bases). Germline V gives CDR1 DFQATT, CDR2 SNEGSKA (reference sequence). This CDR3 region has 13 residues. Trimming took 2 bases from V and 8 from J, leaving 15 bases between them.

The sample holds many counts of this clonotype. V usage is TRBV29-1 and J usage is TRBJ2-7; no definite D call. Germline V gives CDR1 SQVTM, CDR2 ANQGSEA. Trimming removed 6 bases at V and 2 bases at J, with 11 bases between. This CDR3 comprises 12 residues. The CDR3 region is CSVVTWAYEQYF. The CDR3 bases are TGCAGCGTGGTGACCTGGGCCTACGAGCAGTACTTC.

This clonotype was counted between two and nine times. The chain is built from TRBV6-5 and TRBJ2-1; no firm D call. The CDR3 loop spans 11 amino acids. Trimming stripped 5 bases from V and 8 bases from J, with 7 bases between. Germline CDR1 reads MNHEY; CDR2 reads SVGAGI. CDR3 coding DNA: TGTGCCAGCAGTCTTCTGGATGAGCAGTTCTTC. Protein sequence: CASSLLDEQFF.

This chain connects TRBV19 to TRBJ2-7, with 7 bases fitting TRBD1. In germline, CDR1 is LNHDA, CDR2 SQIVND (reference sequence). Trimming at V came to 6 bases and at J to 5 bases, leaving 7 bases not matched to a gene. This CDR3 is 13 amino acids long. The CDR3 coding sequence is TGTGCCAGTAGCCCGGACAGGCTACACGAGCAGTACTTC. It is translated as CASSPDRLHEQYF.

This clonotype has a handful of counts. The genes are TRBV20-1 and TRBJ2-7; maybe TRBD2 (6 bases). Germline CDR1 reads DFQATT; CDR2 reads SNEGSKA (reference sequence). V was pared by 1 base and J by 3 bases, with 13 bases between. The CDR3 loop spans 14 amino acids. The CDR3 nucleotides are TGCAGTGCTAGAGGGGGGGATTTCCACTACGAGCAGTACTTC. This encodes CSARGGDFHYEQYF.

This clonotype was observed at least ten times. J is TRBJ2-1 and V is TRBV28; 8 nucleotides match TRBD2. The germline V gene has CDR1 MDHEN and CDR2 SYDVKM. The CDR3 totals 14 residues. V lost 4 bases and J lost 8; bases outside the gene matches: 7. The CDR3 DNA sequence: TGTGCCAGCAGTTCGGGGGGGGCTAGCGATGAGCAGTTCTTC. Amino acid sequence: CASSSGGASDEQFF.

This clonotype was counted between two and nine times. This rearrangement joins TRBV3-1 to TRBJ2-7; no clear D. Germline V CDR1 and CDR2: LGHDT, YNNKEL (reference sequence). This CDR3 has 15 amino acids. V lost 5 bases and J lost 1, with 15 bases in between. DNA of the CDR3: TGTGCCAGCAGCTGGGCCAACAGCGTTTCCTACGAGCAGTACTTC. This gives the protein CASSWANSVSYEQYF.

This sequence joins TRBV20-1 and TRBJ2-7, with D possibly TRBD2 on 5 matching bases. CDR3 size: 14 residues. The V and J ends lost 7 bases and 3 bases respectively, with 19 bases between them. From germline, CDR1 is DFQATT and CDR2 SNEGSKA (reference sequence). The CDR3 spells CSVLLQRINYEQYF. The CDR3, as DNA: TGCAGTGTCCTTCTCCAGCGGATTAACTACGAGCAGTACTTC.

V and J are TRBV20-1 and TRBJ2-3, with D maybe TRBD1 (6 bases). Per the germline V gene, CDR1 is DFQATT and CDR2 is SNEGSKA (reference sequence). The V end lost 6 bases, the J end lost 5 bases, and 15 bases lay between the germline ends. There are 13 residues in the CDR3. As DNA, the CDR3 is TGCAGTGCCCACTACAGGGTGGGAGATACGCAGTATTTT. Translation gives CSAHYRVGDTQYF.

The rearrangement joins TRBV3-1 to TRBJ2-3, with D possibly matching TRBD2 (6 bases). Trimming removed 6 bases at V and 2 bases at J, with 18 bases between. CDR1 is LGHDT, CDR2 YNNKEL, per germline (reference sequence). The CDR3 covers 16 residues. CDR3 DNA: TGTGCCAGCAGTCTCCGGTCTAGCGTGGCCACAGATACGCAGTATTTT. Translation gives CASSLRSSVATDTQYF.

This clonotype was picked up a small number of times. V gene TRBV18 combines with J gene TRBJ2-5; D gene ambiguous. Germline V gene lookup returns CDR1 KGHSH and CDR2 LQKENI. The length of the CDR3 is 12 residues. V was shortened by 2 bases and J by 0 bases, with 1 base between the two germline ends. The chain's CDR3 is CASSPDQETQYF. CDR3 sequence (DNA): TGTGCCAGCTCACCAGACCAAGAGACCCAGTACTTC.

This clonotype was counted a few times. This chain connects TRBV4-3 to TRBJ2-1, with 11 positions matching TRBD2. The CDR3 has 14 amino acids. V trimming: 5 bases; J trimming: 9 bases; junction bases outside the gene matches: 6. The germline V gene has CDR1 LGHNA and CDR2 YSLEER. This chain's CDR3 is CASSYSGGAGEQFF. The CDR3 coding sequence is TGCGCCAGCAGCTATAGCGGGGGGGCAGGTGAGCAGTTCTTC.

This rearrangement joins TRBV18 to TRBJ1-4, with D possibly matching TRBD1 (5 bases). Germline assignment: CDR1 KGHSH and CDR2 LQKENI. With 6 bases removed from V and 8 bases from J, the gap between germline ends came to 10 bases. This CDR3 is 12 amino acids long. CDR3 coding DNA: TGTGCCAGCTCTCCTTCAGGGGAAAAACTGTTTTTT. Its translation is CASSPSGEKLFF.

This clonotype has at least ten counts. The V gene is TRBV7-2, the J gene TRBJ1-5; D uncertain. Per germline, CDR1 SGHTA and CDR2 FQGNSA. The CDR3 has 15 residues. The germline V and J ends were trimmed by 0 bases and 6 bases, with 12 bases remaining between them. CDR3 sequence (DNA): TGTGCCAGCAGCTTAGCGTGGCAGACGGGTCAGCCCCAGCATTTT. Amino acids: CASSLAWQTGQPQHF. Together with reference TRBV7-2 and TRBJ1-5, the CDR3 gives the full variable domain: GAGVSQSPSNKVTEKGKDVELRCDPISGHTALYWYRQSLGQGLEFLIYFQGNSAPDKSGLPSDRFSAERTGGSVSTLTIQRTQQEDSAVYLCASSLAWQTGQPQHFGDGTRLSIL.